This T cell receptor (beta chain) was captured by sequencing in a study of CD8 T cells in ankylosing spondylitis (dated by TCRdb to the late 2010s). Study-wide context: The study set out to find disease-linked TCR variants by profiling T cell receptor beta repertoires in ankylosing spondylitis patients and healthy donors. The whole study cohort included roughly 110 healthy donors and about two dozen ankylosing spondylitis patients. Peripheral blood was sampled, and synovial fluid was also collected from ankylosing spondylitis patients. Results the study describes overall, beyond this receptor: The disease-linked clones had a CD8+ phenotype and were found at relatively low frequencies in peripheral blood. Some motif variants had previously been reported in the synovial fluid and blood of reactive arthritis patients, which suggests shared mechanisms of disease initiation. Blood from ankylosing spondylitis patients appeared to be characterized by a TCR beta motif made up of several highly homologous amino acid variants. The disease-linked clones were reported to be significantly enriched in matched synovial fluid samples from ankylosing spondylitis patients.

This clonotype appeared many times. The antigen it binds to is not known. No base qualities exist here, and no much larger clone lies one base off it. Based on the germline V gene, the CDR1 and CDR2 sequences are SGHAT and FQNNGV. V is cut back by 1 base and J by 1 base, with 7 bases in the junction unmatched. There are 17 amino acids in the CDR3, from cysteine to phenylalanine inclusive. Only the CDR3 DNA stays, 51 bases, in frame from base 1. The sequencer was an Illumina HiSeq 2500. TCR beta libraries were prepared by quantitative 5'-RACE with molecular barcodes. The source study handled its data this way. To identify disease-linked TCR variants, a new computational method was used, one built on a probabilistic model of VDJ rearrangement. TCRdb itself trimmed the public reads at Q25 with fastp, ran MiXCR and retained productive beta chains. Rows merge per CDR3 protein into single entries with the most common DNA and genes. The V and J calls were not made by the authors but by TCRdb's processing. In all, the sample holds around 150,000 distinct CDR3 sequences, and about an eighth of those were seen once. Of the sample, about 4% is held by the ten largest clones.

The clonotype originates from a female donor with ankylosing spondylitis or in good health (not recorded which). The sequence is built from TRBV11-2 and TRBJ2-7, and 10 junctional nucleotides match TRBD2. The sequenced sample consisted of blood, either unsorted or a sorted T cell fraction (not recorded which). For the CDR3, the sequence is CASSLAYGTSVSYEQYF. The nucleotides read TGTGCCAGCAGCTTAGCTTACGGGACTAGCGTTTCCTACGAGCAGTACTTC.